The clone carrying this T cell receptor beta chain has only one observation. These data come from a study of blood T cell repertoires in COVID-19. Study summary: Both acute and convalescent COVID-19 samples were obtained from the United States, Italy and Spain.

V gave up 8 bases and J gave up 0 bases, with 13 bases separating them. In germline, CDR1 is LNHNV, CDR2 YYDKDF (reference sequence). The CDR3 consists of 15 residues. Produced via immunoSEQ multiplex PCR; TCRdb's table is partial and in-frame only. Among 300,000 to 450,000 clones listed, 85% to 90% were seen once. The chain is built from TRBV15 and TRBJ1-4; D is undetermined. The sequenced material came from PBMCs or T cells enriched from blood (not recorded which). This receptor was identified in a woman younger than 35 who had recovered from COVID-19. CDR3: CATRLGRATNEKLFF. The CDR3 DNA sequence: TGTGCCACCCGCCTAGGTCGGGCAACTAATGAAAAACTGTTTTTT.